This TCR beta chain was captured by sequencing in a study of T cell responses to AZD1222 COVID-19 vaccine. Germline CDR1 SNHLY, CDR2 FYNNEI. V lost 2 bases and J 0 bases, leaving 10 bases between the germline ends. The CDR3 consists of 16 residues. Profiling relied on immunoSEQ multiplex PCR, and the TCRdb table lists in-frame clones only, not all of them. The sample carries approximately 190,000 clones, about 90% recorded once. Here the sequenced sample was peripheral blood, taken on day 0 of MenACWY control vaccination. The receptor was isolated from an adult in good health. The chain couples TRBV2 to TRBJ1-4; TRBD1 might be the D (6 bases). This chain's CDR3 is CASSEPGDATNEKLFF. The CDR3 DNA follows: TGTGCCAGCAGTGAACCAGGGGATGCAACTAATGAAAAACTGTTTTTT. The full variable domain, completed using reference TRBV2 and TRBJ1-4, is EPEVTQTPSHQVTQMGQEVILRCVPISNHLYFYWYRQILGQKVEFLVSFYNNEISEKSEIFDDQFSVERPDGSNFTLKIRSTKLEDSAMYFCASSEPGDATNEKLFFGSGTQLSVL.